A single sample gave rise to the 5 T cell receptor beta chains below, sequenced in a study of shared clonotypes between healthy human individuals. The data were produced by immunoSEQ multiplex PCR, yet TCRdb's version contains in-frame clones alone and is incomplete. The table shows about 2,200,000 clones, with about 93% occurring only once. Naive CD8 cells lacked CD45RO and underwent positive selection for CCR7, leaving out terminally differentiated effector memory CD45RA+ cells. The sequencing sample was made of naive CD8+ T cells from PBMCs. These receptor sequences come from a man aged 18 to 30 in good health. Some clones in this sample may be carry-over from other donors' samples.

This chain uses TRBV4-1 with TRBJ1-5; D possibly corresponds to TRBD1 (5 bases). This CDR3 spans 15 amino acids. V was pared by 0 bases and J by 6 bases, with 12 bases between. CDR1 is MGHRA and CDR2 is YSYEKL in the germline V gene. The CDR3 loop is CASSQEVGAVQPQHF. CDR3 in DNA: TGCGCCAGCAGCCAAGAAGTAGGGGCCGTTCAGCCCCAGCATTTT.

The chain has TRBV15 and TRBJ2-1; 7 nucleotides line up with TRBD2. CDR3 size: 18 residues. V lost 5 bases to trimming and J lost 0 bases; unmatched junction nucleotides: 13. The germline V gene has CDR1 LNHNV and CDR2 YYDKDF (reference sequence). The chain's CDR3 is CATSGLAEAILSYNEQFF. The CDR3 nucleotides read TGTGCCACCAGCGGGCTAGCGGAGGCCATTCTCTCCTACAATGAGCAGTTCTTC.

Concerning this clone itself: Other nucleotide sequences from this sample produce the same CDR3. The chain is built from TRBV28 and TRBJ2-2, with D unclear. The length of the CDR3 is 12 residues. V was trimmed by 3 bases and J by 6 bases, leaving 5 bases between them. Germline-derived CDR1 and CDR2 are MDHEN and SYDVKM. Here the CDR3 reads CASSLGSGELFF. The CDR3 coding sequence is TGTGCCAGCAGTTTGGGGTCCGGGGAGCTGTTTTTT.

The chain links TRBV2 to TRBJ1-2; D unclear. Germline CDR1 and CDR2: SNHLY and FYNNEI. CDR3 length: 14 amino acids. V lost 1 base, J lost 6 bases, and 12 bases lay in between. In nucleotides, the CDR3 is TGTGCCAGCAGTGAAGGCAGGCGGGTTGATGGCTACACCTTC. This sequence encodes CASSEGRRVDGYTF.

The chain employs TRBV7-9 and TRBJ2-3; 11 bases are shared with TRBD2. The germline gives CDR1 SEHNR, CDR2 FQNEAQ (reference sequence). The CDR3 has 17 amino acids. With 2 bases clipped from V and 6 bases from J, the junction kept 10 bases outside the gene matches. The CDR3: CASSLLVELAGADTQYF. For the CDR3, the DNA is TGTGCCAGCAGCTTATTGGTCGAACTAGCGGGGGCCGATACGCAGTATTTT.